A selection of T cell receptor beta chains follows, all from one sample in a study of blood T cells in healthy people across ages. TCRdb recomputed calls from the 5' RACE reads with MiXCR, one row per CDR3 protein. The sample includes hundreds of thousands of distinct CDR3 sequences, around 45% of them seen just once. Material for sequencing was blood. These receptors were taken from a man between 60 and 75 years old in good health. Both conserved end residues are part of each CDR3. A D gene is named only where the DNA matches it firmly. Rows may omit the clone size; those that give it use once, few, many or a size class.

TRBJ2-5,TRBV27,few,NA,CASSLRGTREETQYF,TGTGCCAGCAGTTTAAGAGGGACAAGGGAAGAGACCCAGTACTTC
TRBJ2-3,TRBV6-6,NA,TRBD2,CASTTSGGPRSTDTQYF,TGTGCCAGCACTACTAGCGGGGGACCACGAAGCACAGATACGCAGTATTTT
TRBJ2-7,TRBV20-1,NA,TRBD2,CSASTPGRGGSEQYF,TGCAGTGCCTCCACTCCTGGGCGGGGGGGAAGCGAGCAGTACTTC
TRBJ1-2,TRBV7-2,NA,TRBD1,CASSLARTGALGGYTF,TGTGCCAGCAGCTTAGCCCGGACAGGTGCCTTGGGGGGCTACACCTTC
TRBJ2-1,TRBV7-9,NA,NA,CASSLKDEQFF,TGTGCCAGCAGCTTAAAGGATGAGCAGTTCTTC
TRBJ2-7,TRBV7-3,NA,TRBD1,CASTMGQGNYEQYF,TGTGCCAGCACCATGGGACAGGGGAACTACGAGCAGTACTTC
TRBJ2-1,TRBV24-1,NA,NA,CATSDIYNEQFF,TGTGCCACCAGTGACATTTACAATGAGCAGTTCTTC
TRBJ1-1,TRBV11-3,NA,NA,CASSPLGRAAFF,TGTGCCAGCAGCCCCCTGGGTCGGGCAGCTTTCTTT
TRBJ1-1,TRBV25-1,NA,NA,CASGPSRTEAFF,TGTGCCAGCGGACCGTCGCGCACTGAAGCTTTCTTT
TRBJ1-1,TRBV12-3/TRBV12-4,few,NA,CASSLGQQTEAFF,TGTGCCAGCAGTTTAGGGCAGCAAACTGAAGCTTTCTTT
TRBJ1-2,TRBV27,NA,NA,CASSRTAGVGYTF,TGTGCCAGCAGCAGGACAGCCGGGGTGGGCTACACCTTC
TRBJ2-7,TRBV12-3/TRBV12-4,many,NA,CASSFGGGRGGYEQYF,TGTGCCAGCAGTTTTGGAGGCGGCAGGGGAGGGTACGAGCAGTACTTC
TRBJ1-5,TRBV5-1,NA,NA,CASSKDLNQPQHF,TGCGCCAGCAGCAAAGACCTCAATCAGCCCCAGCATTTT
TRBJ2-1,TRBV5-1,NA,NA,CASGRGGAQDEQFF,TGCGCCAGCGGTAGGGGGGGGGCCCAAGATGAGCAGTTCTTC
TRBJ2-7,TRBV6-5,few,NA,CASMEGLAYEQYF,TGTGCCAGCATGGAGGGGCTGGCCTACGAGCAGTACTTC
TRBJ2-7,TRBV30,few,TRBD1,CAWSPPTGIREQYF,TGTGCCTGGAGTCCGCCGACAGGGATCCGCGAGCAGTACTTC
TRBJ1-2,TRBV5-1,NA,NA,CASSLEPSAYNYGYTF,TGCGCCAGCAGCTTGGAGCCATCTGCCTATAACTATGGCTACACCTTC
TRBJ2-5,TRBV15,NA,TRBD1,CATSNTKAPGGETQYF,TGTGCCACCAGCAACACTAAGGCGCCAGGGGGAGAGACCCAGTACTTC
TRBJ1-2,TRBV27,NA,NA,CASSLLPRQGPFNYGNTF,TGTGCCAGCAGTTTATTGCCACGGCAGGGGCCTTTTAACTATGGCAACACCTTC
TRBJ2-7,TRBV5-1,NA,TRBD2,CASSLVAGRENEQYF,TGCGCCAGCAGCTTGGTAGCGGGGAGGGAGAATGAGCAGTACTTC
TRBJ2-1,TRBV20-1,NA,TRBD2,CSASRGGGYNEQFF,TGCAGTGCTAGCAGAGGCGGGGGTTACAATGAGCAGTTCTTC
TRBJ1-2,TRBV6-1,NA,NA,CASSEALGSSYGYTF,TGTGCCAGCAGTGAAGCGCTGGGCAGCTCTTATGGCTACACCTTC
TRBJ2-5,TRBV21-1,NA,NA,CASSNESVPRGVQETQYF,TGTGCCAGCAGCAATGAATCAGTGCCGCGGGGGGTACAAGAGACCCAGTACTTC
TRBJ2-7,TRBV5-5,NA,NA,CASSLGNKYEQYF,TGTGCCAGCAGCTTGGGCAACAAATACGAGCAGTACTTC
TRBJ2-3,TRBV10-1,NA,NA,CASSESRGVGTDTQYF,TGCGCCAGCAGTGAGTCTAGAGGGGTTGGCACAGATACGCAGTATTTT
TRBJ1-6,TRBV18,once,NA,CASSDYDNSPLHF,TGTGCCAGCTCAGATTATGATAATTCACCCCTCCACTTT
TRBJ1-2,TRBV14,once,NA,CASSQRTGNSGYTF,TGTGCCAGCAGCCAACGAACAGGGAATAGTGGCTACACCTTC
TRBJ2-3,TRBV7-2,few,NA,CASSSNSFRGTDTQYF,TGTGCCAGCAGCTCAAACTCATTCCGCGGCACAGATACGCAGTATTTT
TRBJ2-1,TRBV20-1,few,TRBD1,CSARDPDRVDEQFF,TGCAGTGCTAGAGATCCCGACAGGGTTGATGAGCAGTTCTTC
TRBJ2-1,TRBV20-1,few,NA,CSARGRERVLDNEQFF,TGCAGTGCTAGGGGCCGGGAACGCGTTTTGGACAATGAGCAGTTCTTC
TRBJ2-5,TRBV4-1,NA,TRBD2,CASSPEGLAGRETQYF,TGCGCCAGCAGCCCAGAGGGACTAGCGGGGCGGGAGACCCAGTACTTC
TRBJ1-1,TRBV28,NA,NA,CASSFEKATEAFF,TGTGCCAGCAGTTTCGAAAAGGCCACTGAAGCTTTCTTT
TRBJ2-7,TRBV25-1,NA,NA,CASSTFSYEQYF,TGTGCCAGCAGTACGTTTTCCTACGAGCAGTACTTC
TRBJ2-6,TRBV6-1,many,NA,CASSAGRVLSGANVLTF,TGTGCCAGCAGTGCTGGCAGGGTCTTATCTGGGGCCAACGTCCTGACTTTC
TRBJ2-1,TRBV29-1,few,NA,CSGTSLRRVNEQFF,TGCAGCGGTACTAGTTTACGGAGAGTTAATGAGCAGTTCTTC
TRBJ1-2,TRBV20-1,few,TRBD1,CSTTGGPYGYTF,TGCAGCACGACAGGGGGCCCCTATGGCTACACCTTC
TRBJ2-2,TRBV9,once,TRBD2,CASSVGGGGVTGELFF,TGTGCCAGCAGCGTTGGCGGGGGGGGCGTCACCGGGGAGCTGTTTTTT